Below, one T cell receptor beta chain is given with its context. The authors' processing: Estimated nucleated cell counts came from reference gene primer amplification. Assay used: immunoSEQ multiplex PCR; TCRdb lists only in-frame clones, some missing. V and J calls and clone size are given by that table; D and trimming were obtained from the DNA. The data contain about 340,000 clones, about 92% of them singletons. Germline V gene sequence: CDR1 SGHRS, CDR2 YFSETQ. CDR3 length: 14 amino acids. The ends lost 5 bases at V and 5 bases at J; junction bases unmatched: 6. Recruitment covered about two dozen US areas and drew participants whose ages spanned roughly 18 to 100 years. Participant reports of clinical history set cohort assignment. Two consecutive negative NP/OP PCR tests, clearance, or resolved symptoms defined Cohort 3 recovery. These data belong to a study of blood T cell repertoires in COVID-19.

This chain connects TRBV5-1 to TRBJ2-5, with 10 bases lining up with TRBD2. The sample consisted of PBMCs or T cells enriched from blood (not recorded which). The clonotype comes from a woman aged 25 to 39 who had recovered from COVID-19. CDR3 DNA: TGCGCCAGCAGATCTAGCGGGAGAGGCGAGACCCAGTACTTC. This translates into CASRSSGRGETQYF. Full variable domain (rest looked up from reference TRBV5-1 and TRBJ2-5): KAGVTQTPRYLIKTRGQQVTLSCSPISGHRSVSWYQQTPGQGLQFLFEYFSETQRNKGNFPGRFSGRQFSNSRSEMNVSTLELGDSALYLCASRSSGRGETQYFGPGTRLLVL.